This T cell receptor (beta chain) was sequenced for a study of regulatory T cells in long-lasting Graves disease listed by TCRdb under 2021. With regard to the full study: To count as having persistent Graves' disease, a patient had to have received antithyroid drug treatment for over 5 years with TSH receptor autoantibodies remaining persistently positive. Peripheral blood TCR sequencing and RNA sequencing compared persistent Graves' disease patients with newly diagnosed Graves' disease patients. The study took place in China and was registered as a clinical trial. A total of roughly 35 samples underwent TCR sequencing: some 13 from persistent and about 20 from newly diagnosed Graves' disease patients. Persistent Graves' disease patients in the clinical cohort had taken antithyroid drugs for approximately ten years on average. Points the paper makes about the study in general: Compared with newly diagnosed patients, persistent Graves' disease patients had lower TCR Shannon entropy and fewer highly expanded clones, which suggests clonal expansion. Because the primary lesion, thyroid tissue, could not be accessed, the study looked at peripheral blood alone. More public clonotypes were shared among persistent patients (under 3,000) than among newly diagnosed patients (approximately 930). As a limitation, the authors acknowledged that the small sample size may reduce accuracy. Preferential use of TRBV28, TRBJ1-2 and TRBJ2-5 was observed in persistent disease, whereas TRBV20-1 and TRBJ2-1 were favored in newly diagnosed disease. Sequencing and analysis were limited to the TCR beta chain.

With regard to this clonotype: The antigen this receptor binds is unknown. No base quality information exists; no much larger clone differs at one position.

Deletion took 0 bases off V and 0 bases off J, with a span of 9 bases between the germline ends. For CDR1 and CDR2, the germline V gene (reference sequence) lists GTSNPN and SVGIG. Counted from cysteine to phenylalanine, this CDR3 has 15 amino acids. Only the CDR3 part of the read is kept: 45 bases, read in frame from the first base. The library was made by multiplex PCR. The data were produced on an Illumina HiSeq 4000. iRepertoire HTBI primers and Arm-PCR amplification of CDR3 regions were used to construct TCR beta libraries. Gel purification was performed on PCR products prior to sequencing. The study's own analysis went as follows. Gene usage analysis of CDR3 amino acid clonotypes used the 55 to 80 TRBV and about 14 TRBJ segments found across samples. COPE and FqMerger were used to merge filtered high-quality paired reads into contigs. BLAST was used to align contigs to the IMGT TRBV, TRBD and TRBJ reference genes, and CDR3 was defined following IMGT. Highly expanded clones were defined as clonotypes with a frequency above 0.1%. Shannon entropy was used to measure repertoire diversity, and the Gini coefficient was used to measure V-J evenness. Clonotypes shared by more than one individual were considered public. In-frame beta chains were kept once TCRdb had trimmed the public reads at Q25 with fastp and called clones with MiXCR. Entries that share a CDR3 protein sequence are merged under the most common genes and DNA. TCRdb assigned the V and J calls; the authors' analysis was not used. The sample contains 420,000 or so distinct CDR3 sequences, around 22% of them found a single time. The ten largest clonotypes hold about a quarter of the sample.

Taken with the paper, the label for time point translates to: persistent/refractory GD, antithyroid drugs over 5 years with positive TRAb. For both TCR sequencing and RNA sequencing, RNA was extracted from PBMCs in TRIzol. The diagnosis of Graves' disease followed American Thyroid Association guidelines. Recruitment of patients was carried out at an endocrinology department in Xi'an, China. Each patient gave about 9.1 milliliters of peripheral blood, collected in an EDTA anticoagulant tube. Ficoll Paque Plus density gradient separation was used to isolate PBMCs, and no further T cell sorting was done. An Agilent 2100 Bioanalyzer and agarose gel were used to assess RNA quality, and a NanoDrop 2000 was used to measure RNA concentration.

Sequencing was performed on peripheral blood mononuclear cells (PBMCs), taken when the disease was refractory, from a patient treated with antithyroid drugs. This receptor chain uses TRBV30 and TRBJ2-4; the D gene lacks a confident call. The clonotype was recovered from a female donor with Graves disease. The DNA is as follows: TGTGCCTGGAGTGTAGGGTTCGTAGCCAAAAACATTCAGTACTTC. Its protein reads: CAWSVGFVAKNIQYF.